This entry lists 5 T cell receptor beta chains sequenced from one sample in a study of blood T cell repertoires in COVID-19. Assay: immunoSEQ multiplex PCR; the TCRdb copy retains only in-frame clones and omits some. Of about 210,000 clones listed, 83% are singletons. Sample: peripheral blood. The receptor source for this set is a woman aged 35 to 49 with active or convalescent COVID-19.

The chain joins TRBV3-1 (or the pseudogene TRBV3-2) to TRBJ2-7; unclear D gene. The CDR3 is 13 residues long. In germline, CDR1 is LGHDT, CDR2 YNNKEL (reference sequence). V gave up 1 base and J gave up 4 bases, with 8 bases separating them. The CDR3 loop reads CASSQVVGYEQYF. CDR3 bases: TGTGCCAGCAGCCAAGTAGTCGGGTACGAGCAGTACTTC.

This clone was seen once. This chain uses TRBV5-1 with TRBJ1-2; possibly TRBD1 for D (6 bases). V lost 2 bases, J lost 4 bases, and 9 bases lay in between. The CDR3 runs to 13 residues. The germline V gene encodes CDR1 SGHRS and CDR2 YFSETQ. CDR3 region: CASSLRTAYGYTF. CDR3 sequence (DNA): TGCGCCAGCAGCTTACGGACAGCCTATGGCTACACCTTC.

The rearrangement joins TRBV5-1 to TRBJ2-1; TRBD2 agrees at 8 bases. This CDR3 region has 15 residues. Germline CDR1 SGHRS, CDR2 YFSETQ. V trimming: 4 bases; J trimming: 6 bases; junction bases outside the gene matches: 9. DNA of the CDR3: TGCGCCAGCAGCCTAGCCGGGACTAGGTTCAATGAGCAGTTCTTC. Protein product: CASSLAGTRFNEQFF.

V and J are TRBV5-6 and TRBJ1-4; D unclear. Trimming stripped 4 bases from V and 12 bases from J, with 16 bases between. The CDR3 spans 13 residues. Germline-derived CDR1 and CDR2 are SGHDT and YYEEEE. CDR3 nucleotides: TGTGCCAGCAGCGCTGACCCCCTAGGAGAACTGTTTTTT. Encoded protein: CASSADPLGELFF. Based on the CDR3 plus reference TRBV5-6 and TRBJ1-4, the full variable domain is DAGVTQSPTHLIKTRGQQVTLRCSPKSGHDTVSWYQQALGQGPQFIFQYYEEEERQRGNFPDRFSGHQFPNYSSELNVNALLLGDSALYLCASSADPLGELFFGSGTQLSVL.

The chain links TRBV6-2 or TRBV6-3 to TRBJ1-1; 8 bases agree with TRBD1. After removal of 1 base from V and 4 bases from J, the junction contained 5 bases not matched to a gene. Germline-derived CDR1 and CDR2 are MNHEY and SVGEGT. The CDR3 spans 15 residues. CDR3 DNA sequence: TGTGCCAGCAGTTACTGGACAGGGAGGAGCACTGAAGCTTTCTTT. Translation gives CASSYWTGRSTEAFF.